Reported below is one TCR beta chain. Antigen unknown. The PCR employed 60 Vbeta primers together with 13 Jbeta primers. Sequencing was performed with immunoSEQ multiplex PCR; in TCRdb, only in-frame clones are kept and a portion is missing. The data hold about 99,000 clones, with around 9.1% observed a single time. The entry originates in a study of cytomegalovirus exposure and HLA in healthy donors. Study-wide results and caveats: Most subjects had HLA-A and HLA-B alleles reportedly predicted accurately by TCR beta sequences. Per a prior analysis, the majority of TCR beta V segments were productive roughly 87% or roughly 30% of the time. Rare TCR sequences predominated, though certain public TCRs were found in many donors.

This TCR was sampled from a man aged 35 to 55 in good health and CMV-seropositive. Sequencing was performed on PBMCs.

CDR3 residues: CACETGIPGELFF. For the CDR3, the DNA is TGTGCCTGCGAGACAGGGATCCCCGGGGAGCTGTTTTTT. The gene calls are TRBV30 and TRBJ2-2; 7 nucleotides align to TRBD1. The CDR3 runs to 13 residues. V lost 6 bases, J lost 6 bases, and 7 bases stayed unmatched. Germline CDR1 GTSNPN, CDR2 SVGIG (reference sequence).